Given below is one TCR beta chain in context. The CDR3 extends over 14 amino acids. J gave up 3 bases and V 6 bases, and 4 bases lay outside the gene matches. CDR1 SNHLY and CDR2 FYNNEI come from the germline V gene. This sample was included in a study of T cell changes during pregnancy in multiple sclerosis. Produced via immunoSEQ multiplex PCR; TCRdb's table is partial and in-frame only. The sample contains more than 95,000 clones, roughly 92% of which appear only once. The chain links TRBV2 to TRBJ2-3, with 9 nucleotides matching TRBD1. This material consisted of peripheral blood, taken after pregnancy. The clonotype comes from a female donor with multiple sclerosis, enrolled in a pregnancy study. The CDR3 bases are TGTGCCAGCAGAAGACAGGGGGGTACAGATACGCAGTATTTT. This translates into CASRRQGGTDTQYF. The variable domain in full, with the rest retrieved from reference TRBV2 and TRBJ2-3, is EPEVTQTPSHQVTQMGQEVILRCVPISNHLYFYWYRQILGQKVEFLVSFYNNEISEKSEIFDDQFSVERPDGSNFTLKIRSTKLEDSAMYFCASRRQGGTDTQYFGPGTRLTVL.